The 24 T cell receptor beta chains reported below all come from one sample, sequenced in a study of T cells of healthy individuals. TCRdb ran MiXCR on the 5' RACE reads and lists one entry per CDR3 protein. Of approximately 58,000 distinct CDR3 sequences detected, roughly 15% appear once; the ten largest clones hold about 16%. The source is a human donor in good health.

This clonotype was detected only a few times. The chain combines TRBV5-1 with TRBJ2-4, with D possibly TRBD1 on 5 matching bases. Trimming cost V 4 bases and J 1 base, with 21 bases left between them. The CDR3 contains 18 residues. Germline-derived CDR1 and CDR2 are SGHRS and YFSETQ. The CDR3 DNA is TGCGCCAGCAGCGGACGGGTTCTAACAGGTCCGGCCAAAAACATTCAGTACTTC. Amino acids: CASSGRVLTGPAKNIQYF. The whole variable domain, filled in from reference TRBV5-1 and TRBJ2-4, reads KAGVTQTPRYLIKTRGQQVTLSCSPISGHRSVSWYQQTPGQGLQFLFEYFSETQRNKGNFPGRFSGRQFSNSRSEMNVSTLELGDSALYLCASSGRVLTGPAKNIQYFGAGTRLSVL.

This clonotype was seen repeatedly, ten times or more. The chain couples TRBV6-5 to TRBJ2-4, with 9 bases matching TRBD1. After removal of 5 bases from V and 2 bases from J, the junction contained 7 bases not matched to a gene. CDR3 length: 16 residues. Germline loops: CDR1 MNHEY, CDR2 SVGAGI. CDR3 sequence (DNA): TGTGCCAGCAGTCCCGATGGGACAGGGCCCAAAAACATTCAGTACTTC. It is translated as CASSPDGTGPKNIQYF.

This chain links TRBV3-1 with TRBJ2-3; maybe TRBD1 (5 bases). This CDR3 contains 12 residues. CDR1 and CDR2 from the germline V gene are LGHDT and YNNKEL (reference sequence). The V and J ends lost 4 bases and 7 bases respectively, with 9 bases between them. CDR3 coding DNA: TGTGCCAGCAGCCCCCAGGGCTATACGCAGTATTTT. The encoded protein is CASSPQGYTQYF.

This clonotype was detected a few times. The chain links TRBV10-3 to TRBJ1-2; 10 bases map to TRBD1. This CDR3 is built from 13 residues. J was trimmed by 3 bases and V by 6 bases; bases with no gene match: 1. Germline lookup yields CDR1 ENHRY and CDR2 SYGVKD. This chain's CDR3 is CAISGTGDYGYTF. Here the CDR3 DNA reads TGTGCCATCAGCGGGACAGGGGACTATGGCTACACCTTC.

In its sample, this clonotype was seen a few times. The J gene is TRBJ2-2, the V gene TRBV29-1; D may correspond to TRBD1 or TRBD2 (6 bases each). The CDR3 runs to 14 residues. Germline loops: CDR1 SQVTM, CDR2 ANQGSEA. Trimming cost V 1 base and J 4 bases, with 10 bases left between them. The CDR3 nucleotides are TGCAGCGTTGAAGCGGGGGCCCGCACCGGGGAGCTGTTTTTT. Translated, it gives CSVEAGARTGELFF.

In this sample, this clonotype turned up many times. The rearrangement uses TRBV11-1 and TRBJ1-6; TRBD1 is a possible D gene (5 bases). The germline CDR1 and CDR2 sequences are SGHAT and FQDESV (reference sequence). CDR3 size: 13 residues. The ends were cut back, 2 bases at V and 8 bases at J, with 7 bases in the middle. Here the CDR3 reads CASSLMGHSPLHF. The CDR3 DNA follows: TGTGCCAGCAGCTTAATGGGGCATTCACCCCTCCACTTT.

This clonotype was observed a few times. The chain links TRBV20-1 to TRBJ2-7; 12 nucleotides agree with TRBD2. Trimming removed 2 bases from V and 3 bases from J; junction bases left unmatched: 5. The germline V gene has CDR1 DFQATT and CDR2 SNEGSKA (reference sequence). The CDR3 runs 15 residues. The CDR3 region has the DNA TGCAGTGCTAGATCCGGACTAGCGGGACACTACGAGCAGTACTTC. It is translated as CSARSGLAGHYEQYF.

This clonotype showed up just a few times. The CDR3 spells CATSEGSGRTGELFF. The CDR3 bases are TGTGCCACCAGTGAGGGGTCAGGTCGGACCGGGGAGCTGTTTTTT. The J gene is TRBJ2-2, the V gene TRBV24-1; D not resolved. The CDR3 loop spans 15 amino acids. Germline CDR1 and CDR2: KGHDR and SFDVKD. V was pared by 4 bases and J by 5 bases, with 13 bases between.

This clonotype was picked up a small number of times. The rearrangement joins TRBV29-1 to TRBJ1-2, with TRBD1 matching 7 bases. With 1 base clipped from V and 5 bases from J, the junction kept 7 bases outside the gene matches. There are 14 residues in the CDR3. Germline loops: CDR1 SQVTM, CDR2 ANQGSEA. The CDR3 DNA follows: TGCAGCGTTGAAGGTCAAACAGGGGTGTATGGCTACACCTTC. It encodes CSVEGQTGVYGYTF.

On this clonotype itself: Mismatch with germline at one junction end may stem from a read error. The chain carries TRBV10-3 and TRBJ1-2; D is uncertain. CDR1 is ENHRY, CDR2 SYGVKD, per germline. The CDR3 consists of 13 residues. CDR3 in DNA: TGTGCCATCAGTCCCGATTGGAACTATGGCTACAACTTC. This codes for CAISPDWNYGYNF.

There are a few counts of this clonotype. The rearrangement uses TRBV6-2 or TRBV6-3 and TRBJ2-3; 10 bases are shared with TRBD2. The CDR3 has 17 residues. CDR1 and CDR2 from the germline V gene are MNHEY and SVGEGT. V lost 5 bases, J lost 4 bases, and 12 bases stayed unmatched. The DNA of the CDR3 is TGTGCCAGCAGTACGCCTTTCCTAGCGGGGGTCGCAGATACGCAGTATTTT. It yields the protein CASSTPFLAGVADTQYF.

This clonotype was recorded at least ten times. The chain uses TRBV5-6 and TRBJ1-1; D is possibly TRBD1 (6 bases). Between the trimmed V and J ends, which lost 4 bases and 5 bases, there was a span of 12 bases. This CDR3 has 13 amino acids. The germline V gene has CDR1 SGHDT and CDR2 YYEEEE. The CDR3 nucleotides read TGTGCCAGCAGCCCTCAGGGGTGGACTGAAGCTTTCTTT. This sequence encodes CASSPQGWTEAFF.

The CDR3 here is CASSPQGLYGYTF. The CDR3 bases are TGTGCCAGCAGCCCACAGGGCCTCTATGGCTACACCTTC. The rearrangement joins TRBV14 to TRBJ1-2; D perhaps matches TRBD1 (6 bases). V dropped 4 bases and J dropped 4 bases, with 10 bases sitting between them. The CDR3 totals 13 residues. Per germline, CDR1 SGHDN and CDR2 FVKESK.

This clonotype appeared a few times. V is TRBV5-6 and J is TRBJ2-6; D may correspond to TRBD1 or TRBD2 (5 bases each). V lost 4 bases and J 0 bases, leaving 17 bases between the germline ends. Germline V gene lookup returns CDR1 SGHDT and CDR2 YYEEEE. CDR3 length equals 18 residues. In DNA form, the CDR3 reads TGTGCCAGCAGCAGAACAGGACTGTCCCTCTCTGGGGCCAACGTCCTGACTTTC. It is translated as CASSRTGLSLSGANVLTF. Drawing the rest from reference TRBV5-6 and TRBJ2-6, the complete variable domain is DAGVTQSPTHLIKTRGQQVTLRCSPKSGHDTVSWYQQALGQGPQFIFQYYEEEERQRGNFPDRFSGHQFPNYSSELNVNALLLGDSALYLCASSRTGLSLSGANVLTFGAGSRLTVL.

The rearrangement links TRBV5-1 to TRBJ1-6, with 11 bases fitting TRBD1. V lost 0 bases to trimming and J lost 10 bases; unmatched junction nucleotides: 6. Germline V gene data show CDR1 as SGHRS and CDR2 as YFSETQ. This CDR3 has 16 residues. The CDR3 spells CASSLARTGGRSPLHF. The CDR3 DNA reads TGCGCCAGCAGCTTGGCCAGGACAGGGGGCCGATCACCCCTCCACTTT.

The genes are TRBV27 and TRBJ2-2, with TRBD1 as a possible D gene (6 bases). Germline assignment: CDR1 MNHEY and CDR2 SMNVEV (reference sequence). The CDR3 extends over 15 amino acids. V gave up 3 bases and J gave up 0 bases, with 8 bases separating them. The CDR3, as DNA: TGTGCCAGCAGTTTGACAGGCTCGAACACCGGGGAGCTGTTTTTT. Translation: CASSLTGSNTGELFF.

In this sample, this clonotype turned up a few times. The genes are TRBV20-1 and TRBJ2-1; the D gene is possibly TRBD2 (6 bases). Trimming left V 0 bases short and J 1 base short, with 10 bases between. In germline, CDR1 is DFQATT, CDR2 SNEGSKA (reference sequence). The CDR3 sequence is 15 residues long. This CDR3 reads CSARDPGVSYNEQFF. Written as DNA, the CDR3 is TGCAGTGCTAGAGATCCGGGGGTTTCCTACAATGAGCAGTTCTTC.

This clonotype was counted at least ten times. J is TRBJ2-7 and V is TRBV6-2 or TRBV6-3; TRBD1 matches at 9 bases. V lost 6 bases and J lost 3; bases outside the gene matches: 6. The CDR3 sequence is 14 residues long. CDR1 is MNHEY, CDR2 SVGEGT, per germline. DNA for the CDR3: TGTGCCAGCAGGGGACAGGGCAAATACTACGAGCAGTACTTC. Translating gives CASRGQGKYYEQYF.

This clonotype has at least ten counts. The V gene is TRBV6-2 or TRBV6-3, the J gene TRBJ1-1; unclear D gene. Trimming shortened V by 8 bases and J by 0 bases, and 10 bases separated the two germline ends. CDR1 and CDR2 from the germline V gene are MNHEY and SVGEGT. The CDR3 has 13 residues. The CDR3 region is CASLTQMNTEAFF. CDR3 coding DNA: TGTGCCAGCCTGACCCAAATGAACACTGAAGCTTTCTTT.

This clonotype has at least ten counts. This chain uses TRBV6-6 with TRBJ1-2; D might be TRBD1 (6 bases). The germline V gene has CDR1 MNHNY and CDR2 SVGAGI (reference sequence). This CDR3 has 14 amino acids. The V end lost 0 bases, the J end lost 6 bases, and 11 bases lay between the germline ends. The CDR3 DNA is TGTGCCAGCAGTTACTCGGTCTCAGGGGATGGCTACACCTTC. Residues: CASSYSVSGDGYTF.

This clonotype was recorded at least ten times. The genes are TRBV7-2 and TRBJ1-6; D is uncertain. Germline loops: CDR1 SGHTA, CDR2 FQGNSA. V was trimmed by 1 base and J by 7 bases, leaving 5 bases between them. This CDR3 spans 13 amino acids. The CDR3 DNA reads as TGTGCCAGCAGCTTAGGAAAGAATTCACCCCTCCACTTT. Its translation is CASSLGKNSPLHF.

This clonotype was detected a few times. V and J are TRBV12-3 or TRBV12-4 and TRBJ2-1; D gene uncertain. The CDR3 contains 15 residues. V lost 5 bases to trimming and J lost 1 base, with 12 bases between them. The CDR3 bases are TGTGCCAGCAGTGCCAGGATATCGTCCTACAATGAGCAGTTCTTC. Its translation is CASSARISSYNEQFF.

This chain links TRBV6-1 with TRBJ2-7; TRBD2 matches 13 bases. V gave up 7 bases and J gave up 6 bases; unmatched junction bases: 9. CDR1 is MNHNS and CDR2 is SASEGT in the germline V gene. CDR3 length: 15 amino acids. The CDR3 sequence: CASTLEGTSGTEQYF. CDR3 DNA: TGTGCCAGCACCCTAGAAGGGACTAGCGGGACCGAGCAGTACTTC.

This clonotype occurred a few times. The chain recombines TRBV20-1 with TRBJ2-7, with D tentatively TRBD1 (5 bases). This CDR3 has 14 residues. Looked up from germline, CDR1 is DFQATT and CDR2 is SNEGSKA (reference sequence). Trimming removed 6 bases at V and 3 bases at J, with 18 bases between. The CDR3 region is CSAMITGSGYEQYF. CDR3 bases: TGCAGTGCGATGATAACAGGCTCGGGCTACGAGCAGTACTTC.